This T cell receptor beta chain was sequenced during a study of OX40 agonist ivuxolimab in advanced cancers. Germline values: CDR1 SGHKS, CDR2 YYEKEE (reference sequence). Trimming took off 4 bases at V and 3 bases at J, with 22 bases between the two ends. This CDR3 is 17 amino acids long. The protocol was immunoSEQ multiplex PCR, while the TCRdb copy is restricted to in-frame clones and leaves out a portion. The data hold 55,000 to 75,000 clones, with 85% observed a single time. J is TRBJ1-1 and V is TRBV5-5, with a possible D match to TRBD1 (6 bases). The TCR originated in an adult with an advanced solid tumor such as melanoma, head and neck, liver or kidney cancer. The specimen was CD4+ or CD8+ T cells sorted from blood, collected in a trial of the OX40 agonist ivuxolimab. The CDR3 region is CASSVRAQGVGDTEAFF. CDR3 DNA: TGTGCCAGCAGCGTGAGGGCACAGGGTGTAGGGGACACTGAAGCTTTCTTT. Drawing the rest from reference TRBV5-5 and TRBJ1-1, the complete variable domain is DAGVTQSPTHLIKTRGQQVTLRCSPISGHKSVSWYQQVLGQGPQFIFQYYEKEERGRGNFPDRFSARQFPNYSSELNVNALLLGDSALYLCASSVRAQGVGDTEAFFGQGTRLTVV.